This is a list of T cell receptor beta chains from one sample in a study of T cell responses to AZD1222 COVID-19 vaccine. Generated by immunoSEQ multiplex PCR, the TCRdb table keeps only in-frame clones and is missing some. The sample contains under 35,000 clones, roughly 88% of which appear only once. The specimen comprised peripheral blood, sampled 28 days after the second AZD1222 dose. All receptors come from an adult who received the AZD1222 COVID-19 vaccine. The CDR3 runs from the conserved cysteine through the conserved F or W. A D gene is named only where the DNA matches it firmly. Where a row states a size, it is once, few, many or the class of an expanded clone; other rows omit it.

cdr3_nt: TGTGCCAGCAGCCACGGGAGGGGAGAGTATGGCTACACCTTC
cdr3_aa: CASSHGRGEYGYTF
d_call: -
j_call: TRBJ1-2
v_call: TRBV28
clone_size: once

cdr3_nt: TGTGCCAGCAGCTTACCCAGACAGGGTTCTATCTATGGCTACACCTTC
cdr3_aa: CASSLPRQGSIYGYTF
d_call: TRBD1
j_call: TRBJ1-2
v_call: TRBV7-9
clone_size: -

cdr3_nt: TGTGCCAGCTCACCACGGGGGGAAGAATCACCCCTCCACTTT
cdr3_aa: CASSPRGEESPLHF
d_call: -
j_call: TRBJ1-6
v_call: TRBV18
clone_size: -

cdr3_nt: TGTGCCAGCAGGGCTCCCGGGACTAGCGGCACAGATACGCAGTATTTT
cdr3_aa: CASRAPGTSGTDTQYF
d_call: TRBD2
j_call: TRBJ2-3
v_call: TRBV7-2
clone_size: -

cdr3_nt: TGTGCCAGCAGTTACTCTGACAGGGGCTATCAGCCCCAGCATTTT
cdr3_aa: CASSYSDRGYQPQHF
d_call: TRBD1
j_call: TRBJ1-5
v_call: TRBV6-2/TRBV6-3
clone_size: few

cdr3_nt: TGCGCCAGCAGCCAGATGGGGAGTGAGCAGTTCTTC
cdr3_aa: CASSQMGSEQFF
d_call: -
j_call: TRBJ2-1
v_call: TRBV4-3
clone_size: -

cdr3_nt: TGTGCCAGCAGCTCGGGACAGGTCACAGATACGCAGTATTTT
cdr3_aa: CASSSGQVTDTQYF
d_call: TRBD1
j_call: TRBJ2-3
v_call: TRBV11-3
clone_size: -

cdr3_nt: TGTGCCAGCAGTTACTCAGGGGCGGCTAATGAAAAACTGTTTTTT
cdr3_aa: CASSYSGAANEKLFF
d_call: -
j_call: TRBJ1-4
v_call: TRBV27
clone_size: -

cdr3_nt: TGTGCCAGCAGCTACAGGGAGAGCTCTGGAAACACCATATATTTT
cdr3_aa: CASSYRESSGNTIYF
d_call: -
j_call: TRBJ1-3
v_call: TRBV7-2
clone_size: -

cdr3_nt: TGTGCCAGCAGCCCAGGGGGCTCTCAAGTAGCTTTCTTT
cdr3_aa: CASSPGGSQVAFF
d_call: TRBD1
j_call: TRBJ1-1
v_call: TRBV7-9
clone_size: -

cdr3_nt: TGTGCTAGTGGTTTTGGCAATGAGCAGTTCTTC
cdr3_aa: CASGFGNEQFF
d_call: -
j_call: TRBJ2-1
v_call: TRBV12-5
clone_size: -

cdr3_nt: TGCGCCAGCAGCTTGCGATCGGGCAGGAATTCGAACACCGGGGAGCTGTTTTTT
cdr3_aa: CASSLRSGRNSNTGELFF
d_call: -
j_call: TRBJ2-2
v_call: TRBV5-1
clone_size: -

cdr3_nt: TGTGCCAGCAGCGTCTCGGGACTAGCGGGGTTTCGGGAGCAGTACTTC
cdr3_aa: CASSVSGLAGFREQYF
d_call: TRBD2
j_call: TRBJ2-7
v_call: TRBV9
clone_size: -

cdr3_nt: TGTGCCAGCAGTGCCCCTGTAACCGGGGAGCTGTTTTTT
cdr3_aa: CASSAPVTGELFF
d_call: -
j_call: TRBJ2-2
v_call: TRBV25-1
clone_size: -

cdr3_nt: TGTGCCACCAGCAGAGACATCTCAGGTCAGCCCCAGCATTTT
cdr3_aa: CATSRDISGQPQHF
d_call: -
j_call: TRBJ1-5
v_call: TRBV15
clone_size: -

cdr3_nt: TGTGCCAGCAGCCGCGGTTCAGGGGCCCCGAACACTGAAGCTTTCTTT
cdr3_aa: CASSRGSGAPNTEAFF
d_call: -
j_call: TRBJ1-1
v_call: TRBV7-3
clone_size: -

cdr3_nt: TGTGCCAGCAGTTACCACGGGACTAGCGGGGGCGGGCAGTACTTC
cdr3_aa: CASSYHGTSGGGQYF
d_call: TRBD2
j_call: TRBJ2-7
v_call: TRBV6-5
clone_size: -

cdr3_nt: TGTGCCAGCAGTGAGCCCCCGACAGGTCGCCAGCATTTT
cdr3_aa: CASSEPPTGRQHF
d_call: -
j_call: TRBJ1-5
v_call: TRBV6-1
clone_size: -

cdr3_nt: TGTGCCAGCAGTGAACGGGACAGACCCAAAGAGACCCAGTACTTC
cdr3_aa: CASSERDRPKETQYF
d_call: TRBD1
j_call: TRBJ2-5
v_call: TRBV2
clone_size: -

cdr3_nt: TGTGCCAGCAGCTTGGTATTCCAAGAGACCCAGTACTTC
cdr3_aa: CASSLVFQETQYF
d_call: -
j_call: TRBJ2-5
v_call: TRBV7-2
clone_size: -

cdr3_nt: TGCGCCAGCAGCCCTACGTCTAGCGGGGGTTACTTACAGTTCTTC
cdr3_aa: CASSPTSSGGYLQFF
d_call: TRBD2
j_call: TRBJ2-1
v_call: TRBV4-1
clone_size: -

cdr3_nt: TGTGCCAGCAGCTTCCGGGACACAGCTAACTATGGCTACACCTTC
cdr3_aa: CASSFRDTANYGYTF
d_call: -
j_call: TRBJ1-2
v_call: TRBV5-6
clone_size: once

cdr3_nt: TGTGCCAGCAGCAGCGCCTACGAGCAGTACTTC
cdr3_aa: CASSSAYEQYF
d_call: -
j_call: TRBJ2-7
v_call: TRBV6-5
clone_size: -

cdr3_nt: TGTGCCATCGGGCAAGGCAATCAGCCCCAGCATTTT
cdr3_aa: CAIGQGNQPQHF
d_call: -
j_call: TRBJ1-5
v_call: TRBV10-3
clone_size: -

cdr3_nt: TGTGCCAGCAGCTCCCTGGGGGATACGCAGTATTTT
cdr3_aa: CASSSLGDTQYF
d_call: -
j_call: TRBJ2-3
v_call: TRBV7-9
clone_size: once

cdr3_nt: TGTGCCAGCACCGGTAACTATGGCTACACCTTC
cdr3_aa: CASTGNYGYTF
d_call: -
j_call: TRBJ1-2
v_call: TRBV28
clone_size: -

cdr3_nt: TGCGCCAGCAGCCAAGACCCGGGACAGGGGGACTCTGGAAACACCATATATTTT
cdr3_aa: CASSQDPGQGDSGNTIYF
d_call: TRBD1
j_call: TRBJ1-3
v_call: TRBV4-1
clone_size: -

cdr3_nt: TGTGCCAGTAGTATTGACACCTACGAGCAGTACTTC
cdr3_aa: CASSIDTYEQYF
d_call: -
j_call: TRBJ2-7
v_call: TRBV19
clone_size: few

cdr3_nt: TGTGCCAGCAGTCCCCAGGGAACTTACACAGATACGCAGTATTTT
cdr3_aa: CASSPQGTYTDTQYF
d_call: -
j_call: TRBJ2-3
v_call: TRBV6-2/TRBV6-3
clone_size: -

cdr3_nt: TGTGCCAGCAGTTTAGCAAACCAAGAGACCCAGTACTTC
cdr3_aa: CASSLANQETQYF
d_call: -
j_call: TRBJ2-5
v_call: TRBV27
clone_size: -

cdr3_nt: TGTGCCAGCTCCCCTAGCGGGGGGGCGTACGAGCAGTACTTC
cdr3_aa: CASSPSGGAYEQYF
d_call: TRBD2
j_call: TRBJ2-7
v_call: TRBV18
clone_size: -

cdr3_nt: TGTGCGTCATCTGCAACAGGGGTCTACGAGCAGTACTTC
cdr3_aa: CASSATGVYEQYF
d_call: TRBD1
j_call: TRBJ2-7
v_call: TRBV12-3/TRBV12-4
clone_size: -

cdr3_nt: TGTGCCAGCAGCTTAACGGCAGGGGCCTACCAAGAGACCCAGTACTTC
cdr3_aa: CASSLTAGAYQETQYF
d_call: -
j_call: TRBJ2-5
v_call: TRBV7-2
clone_size: -

cdr3_nt: TGTGCCAGCAGCTTAACAGGGGGCACTGAAGCTTTCTTT
cdr3_aa: CASSLTGGTEAFF
d_call: -
j_call: TRBJ1-1
v_call: TRBV7-3
clone_size: -

cdr3_nt: TGTGCCAGCAGTTACGGGGGAATTGGCTACACCTTC
cdr3_aa: CASSYGGIGYTF
d_call: -
j_call: TRBJ1-2
v_call: TRBV12-3/TRBV12-4
clone_size: -